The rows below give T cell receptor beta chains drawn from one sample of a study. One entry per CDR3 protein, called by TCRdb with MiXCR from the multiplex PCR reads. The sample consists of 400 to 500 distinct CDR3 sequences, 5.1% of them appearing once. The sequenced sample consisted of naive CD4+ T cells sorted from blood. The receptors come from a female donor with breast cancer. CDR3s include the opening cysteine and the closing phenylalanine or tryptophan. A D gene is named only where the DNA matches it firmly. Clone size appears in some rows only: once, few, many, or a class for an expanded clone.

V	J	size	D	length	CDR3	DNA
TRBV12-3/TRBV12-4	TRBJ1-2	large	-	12	CASSTGNYGYTF	TGTGCCAGCAGTACAGGGAACTATGGCTACACCTTC
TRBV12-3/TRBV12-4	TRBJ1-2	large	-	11	CASSFLDGYTF	TGTGCCAGCAGTTTCTTGGATGGCTACACCTTC
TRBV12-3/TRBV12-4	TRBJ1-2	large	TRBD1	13	CASSLATGLGYTF	TGTGCCAGCAGTTTAGCGACAGGGCTTGGCTACACCTTC
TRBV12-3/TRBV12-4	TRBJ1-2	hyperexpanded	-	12	CASSFRRYGYTF	TGTGCCAGCAGTTTCCGGAGATATGGCTACACCTTC
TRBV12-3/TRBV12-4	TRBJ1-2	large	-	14	CASSFEQFFGGYTF	TGTGCCAGCAGTTTCGAACAGTTCTTCGGCGGCTACACCTTC
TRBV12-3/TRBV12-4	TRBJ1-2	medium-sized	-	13	CASSPGHNYGYTF	TGTGCCAGCAGTCCCGGCCATAACTATGGCTACACCTTC
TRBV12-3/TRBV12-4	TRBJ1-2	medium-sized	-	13	CASTSTVNYGYTF	TGTGCCAGCACCTCGACGGTGAACTATGGCTACACCTTC
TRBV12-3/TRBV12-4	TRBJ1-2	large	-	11	CASTDTYGYTF	TGTGCCAGCACCGACACCTATGGCTACACCTTC
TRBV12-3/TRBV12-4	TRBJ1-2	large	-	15	CASSGPRSRTYGYTF	TGTGCCAGCAGTGGCCCCAGAAGTCGGACATATGGCTACACCTTC
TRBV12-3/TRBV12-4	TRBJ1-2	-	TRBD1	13	CASTYRGNYGYTF	TGTGCTAGCACCTACAGGGGCAACTATGGCTACACCTTC
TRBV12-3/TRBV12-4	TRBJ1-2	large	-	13	CASSLSQIYGYTF	TGTGCCAGCAGTTTAAGTCAGATCTATGGCTACACCTTC
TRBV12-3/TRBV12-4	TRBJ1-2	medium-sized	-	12	CASSFQSYGYTF	TGTGCCAGCAGTTTCCAGTCCTATGGCTACACCTTC
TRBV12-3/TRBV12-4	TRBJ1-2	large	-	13	CASSPSGLDGYTF	TGTGCCAGCAGTCCCTCAGGGCTAGATGGCTACACCTTC
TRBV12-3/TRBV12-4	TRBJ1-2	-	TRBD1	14	CASSDTGQDYGYTF	TGTGCCAGCAGCGACACGGGACAGGACTATGGCTACACCTTC
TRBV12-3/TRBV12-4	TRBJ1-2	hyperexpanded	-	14	CASSSFQGNYGYTF	TGTGCCAGCAGTTCCTTCCAGGGGAACTATGGCTACACCTTC
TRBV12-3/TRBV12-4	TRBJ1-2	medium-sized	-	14	CASSYLDWKSGYTF	TGTGCCAGCAGCTATCTGGACTGGAAGAGCGGCTACACCTTC
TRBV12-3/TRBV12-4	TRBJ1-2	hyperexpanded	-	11	CASSRNLGYTF	TGTGCCAGCAGCCGTAACCTAGGCTACACCTTC
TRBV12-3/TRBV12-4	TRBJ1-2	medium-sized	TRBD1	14	CASSNLGTGYGYTF	TGTGCCAGCAGTAACCTCGGGACAGGCTATGGCTACACCTTC
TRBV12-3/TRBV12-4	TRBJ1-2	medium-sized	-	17	CASSLAYHTRANYGYTF	TGTGCCAGCAGTTTAGCGTACCACACGAGAGCTAACTATGGCTACACCTTC
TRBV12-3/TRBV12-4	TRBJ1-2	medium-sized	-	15	CASGPRSRVNYGYTF	TGTGCCAGCGGGCCTCGATCCAGGGTTAACTATGGCTACACCTTC
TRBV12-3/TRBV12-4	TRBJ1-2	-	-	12	CASSSRRCGYTF	TGTGCCAGCAGTTCCCGGAGATGTGGCTACACCTTC
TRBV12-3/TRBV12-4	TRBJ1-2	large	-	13	CASSPRTASGYTF	TGTGCCAGCAGTCCCAGGACCGCGAGCGGCTACACCTTC